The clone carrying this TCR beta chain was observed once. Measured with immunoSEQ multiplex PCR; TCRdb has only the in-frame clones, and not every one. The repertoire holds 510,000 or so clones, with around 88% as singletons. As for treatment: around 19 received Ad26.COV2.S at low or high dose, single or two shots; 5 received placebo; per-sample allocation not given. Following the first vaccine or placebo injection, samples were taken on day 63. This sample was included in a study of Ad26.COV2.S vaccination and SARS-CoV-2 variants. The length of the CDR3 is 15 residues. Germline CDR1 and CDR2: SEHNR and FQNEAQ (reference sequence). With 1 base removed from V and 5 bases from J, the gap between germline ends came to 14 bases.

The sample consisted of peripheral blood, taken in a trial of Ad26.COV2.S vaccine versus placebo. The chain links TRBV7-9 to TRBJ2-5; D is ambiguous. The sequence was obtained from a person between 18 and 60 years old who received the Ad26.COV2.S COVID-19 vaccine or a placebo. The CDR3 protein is CASSLVPQAGETQYF. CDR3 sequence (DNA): TGTGCCAGCAGCTTAGTTCCGCAGGCCGGGGAGACCCAGTACTTC.